This T cell receptor beta chain came from a study of human CD8 memory T cell subsets. General observations from the study: Compared with precursor exhausted T cells, stem-like memory T cells were suggested by Chao1 estimates to be more diverse.

Making the TCR beta libraries relied on UMI-labeled 5' RACE. TCRdb re-called the 5' RACE reads, yielding one record per CDR3 amino acid sequence without DNA. Found here are just under 5,000 distinct CDR3 sequences; the top ten clones hold around 25%. This clonotype is medium-sized (0.01 to 0.1%) by frequency. Its antigen is not identified. The TCR comes from a human donor in good health. The sample comprised CD8+ effector memory T cells (TEM) sorted from PBMCs. This sample's subset: effector memory CD8 T cells, CCR7- CD45RO+ CD95+.

The CDR3 reads CSARPGEGVTEAFF. The chain combines TRBV20-1 with TRBJ1-1; TCRdb calls TRBD1, which cannot be checked without DNA. This CDR3 spans 14 amino acids. CDR1 is DFQATT, CDR2 SNEGSKA, per germline (reference sequence).